Presented here are 29 T cell receptor beta chains from one specimen sequenced in a study of cytomegalovirus exposure and HLA in healthy donors. PCR employed 60 Vbeta and 13 Jbeta primers. Profiling relied on immunoSEQ multiplex PCR, and the TCRdb table lists in-frame clones only, not all of them. The sample table includes more than 90,000 clones. The sequenced material came from PBMCs. These TCRs come from a man between 25 and 39 years old in good health and CMV-seronegative.

The chain links TRBV21-1 to TRBJ2-1; the table names TRBD2, a call not compared with the DNA. TRBV21-1 is described as a pseudogene. The length of the CDR3 is 13 residues. CDR3 nucleotides: TGTGCCAGCAGCCCGGGGAGACACAATGAGCAGTTCTTC. Residues: CASSPGRHNEQFF.

The chain links TRBV21-1 to TRBJ1-5; the table's D call, TRBD1, was not checked against the DNA. TRBV21-1 represents a pseudogene. This CDR3 comprises 17 residues. The CDR3 DNA is TGTGCCAGCAGCAAAGCTGGGCAGGGGGCGACCAATCAGCCCCAGCATTTT. Protein product: CASSKAGQGATNQPQHF.

CDR3 protein: CASSLALEGTDTQYF. The CDR3 bases are TGTGCCAGCAGTTTAGCCCTAGAGGGCACAGATACGCAGTATTTT. The chain links TRBV28 to TRBJ2-3, with D uncertain. The CDR3 is made up of 15 amino acids. The V gene lost 2 bases and the J gene lost 1 base, with 10 bases spanning the gap. The germline CDR1 and CDR2 sequences are MDHEN and SYDVKM.

The rearrangement links TRBV9 to TRBJ2-1; 8 positions match TRBD2. Germline V lookup: CDR1 SGDLS, CDR2 YYNGEE. The J segment lost 9 bases and the V segment lost 0 bases, leaving 5 bases of the junction unmatched. This CDR3 is built from 14 residues. CDR3 DNA: TGTGCCAGCAGCGTAGGGGGACTAGAGGCTGAGCAGTTCTTC. It is translated as CASSVGGLEAEQFF.

V is TRBV10-3 and J is TRBJ1-3; D possibly corresponds to TRBD1 (6 bases). V was clipped by 2 bases and J by 0 bases, with 11 bases between them. Germline-derived CDR1 and CDR2 are ENHRY and SYGVKD. The CDR3 extends over 16 amino acids. CDR3 sequence reads: CAISEDRQSSGNTIYF. The CDR3 DNA follows: TGTGCCATCAGTGAGGACAGGCAGAGCTCTGGAAACACCATATATTTT.

V is TRBV2 and J is TRBJ2-2, with D perhaps matching TRBD1 (6 bases). V lost 5 bases to trimming and J lost 4 bases, with 17 bases between them. The length of the CDR3 is 16 residues. From germline, CDR1 is SNHLY and CDR2 FYNNEI. This CDR3 is CASSYLGVGATGELFF. CDR3 nucleotides: TGTGCCAGCAGTTACTTGGGGGTGGGGGCCACCGGGGAGCTGTTTTTT.

The chain has TRBV7-6 and TRBJ2-1, with D possibly matching TRBD2 (6 bases). Germline CDR1 and CDR2: SGHVS and FNYEAQ. The V and J ends lost 3 bases and 0 bases respectively, with 18 bases between them. The CDR3 spans 18 residues. The CDR3 nucleotides read TGTGCCAGCAGCTTGGGCCGGGGCGGGGAAATCTCCTACAATGAGCAGTTCTTC. This gives the protein CASSLGRGGEISYNEQFF.

J is TRBJ2-1 and V is TRBV11-2; D is perhaps TRBD2 (5 bases). Germline values: CDR1 SGHAT, CDR2 FQNNGV. The V and J ends lost 3 bases and 0 bases respectively, with 9 bases between them. This CDR3 spans 15 amino acids. The DNA for the CDR3 is TGTGCCAGCAGCTTGGACGCGGGCTCCTACAATGAGCAGTTCTTC. Amino acid sequence: CASSLDAGSYNEQFF.

DNA of the CDR3: TGTGCCAGCAGCTTAAACAGGGGTATCGCCGGGGAGCTGTTTTTT. The encoded protein is CASSLNRGIAGELFF. The rearrangement joins TRBV7-3 to TRBJ2-2; 7 positions agree with TRBD1. Per the germline V gene, CDR1 is SGHTA and CDR2 is FQGTGA. The junction had 5 bases not matched to a gene; V was cut back by 1 base and J by 6 bases. The CDR3 length is 15 residues.

The chain joins TRBV10-3 to TRBJ1-5; D gene uncertain. CDR1 and CDR2 from the germline V gene are ENHRY and SYGVKD. The CDR3 spans 15 residues. V was pared by 7 bases and J by 3 bases, with 16 bases between. CDR3 sequence: CAITTSGYVNQPQHF. The DNA of the CDR3 is TGTGCCATCACCACATCGGGGTATGTCAATCAGCCCCAGCATTTT.

This sequence joins TRBV5-1 and TRBJ1-2, with 7 bases aligning to TRBD1. Germline lookup yields CDR1 SGHRS and CDR2 YFSETQ. The CDR3 length is 15 residues. V was clipped by 5 bases and J by 5 bases; unmatched bases: 12. As DNA, the CDR3 is TGCGCCAGCAGTCCCTCCGGGACAGAAAATTATGGCTACACCTTC. Encoded protein: CASSPSGTENYGYTF. The full variable domain, its missing parts supplied by reference TRBV5-1 and TRBJ1-2, is KAGVTQTPRYLIKTRGQQVTLSCSPISGHRSVSWYQQTPGQGLQFLFEYFSETQRNKGNFPGRFSGRQFSNSRSEMNVSTLELGDSALYLCASSPSGTENYGYTFGSGTRLTVV.

The chain joins TRBV19 to TRBJ2-1; 8 positions agree with TRBD2. The CDR3 extends over 15 amino acids. The trim removed 3 bases at V and 8 bases at J, leaving 9 bases unmatched. Looked up from germline, CDR1 is LNHDA and CDR2 is SQIVND (reference sequence). The CDR3 sequence is CASSIRGGAWDEQFF. The DNA for the CDR3 is TGTGCCAGTAGTATCCGGGGGGGGGCCTGGGATGAGCAGTTCTTC. The whole variable domain, filled in from reference TRBV19 and TRBJ2-1, reads DGGITQSPKYLFRKEGQNVTLSCEQNLNHDAMYWYRQDPGQGLRLIYYSQIVNDFQKGDIAEGYSVSREKKESFPLTVTSAQKNPTAFYLCASSIRGGAWDEQFFGPGTRLTVL.

V is TRBV7-8 and J is TRBJ2-5, with D hard to call. The end of the DNA fits TRBJ2-7 better, so the J call may be wrong. In germline, CDR1 is SGHVS, CDR2 FQNEAQ. CDR3 length equals 13 residues. For the CDR3, the DNA is TGTGCCAGCGGTGCTCTAAGCTCCTACGAGCAGTACTTC. Amino acids: CASGALSSYEQYF.

This chain links TRBV5-4 with TRBJ2-7; TRBD2 aligns across 7 bases. This CDR3 spans 15 amino acids. Per the germline V gene, CDR1 is SGHNT and CDR2 is YYREEE (reference sequence). Trimming removed 2 bases from V and 0 bases from J; junction bases left unmatched: 5. CDR3 protein: CASSFAAGNSYEQYF. CDR3 sequence (DNA): TGTGCCAGCAGCTTCGCAGCGGGGAACTCCTACGAGCAGTACTTC.

The V and J genes are TRBV2 and TRBJ2-2; D perhaps matches TRBD2 (6 bases). From germline, CDR1 is SNHLY and CDR2 FYNNEI. V lost 7 bases, J lost 1 base, and 10 bases lay in between. The CDR3 covers 14 residues. The CDR3 DNA follows: TGTGCCAGCAAAGGGCGGGGGAACACCGGGGAGCTGTTTTTT. Its translation is CASKGRGNTGELFF.

This chain links TRBV5-6 with TRBJ2-7; 7 bases agree with TRBD1. CDR1 is SGHDT, CDR2 YYEEEE, per germline. This CDR3 spans 15 amino acids. V was pared by 2 bases and J by 2 bases, with 7 bases of the junction left unmatched. The CDR3 coding sequence is TGTGCCAGCAGCTTTCTGGGACAGCCCCCCTACGAGCAGTACTTC. Protein: CASSFLGQPPYEQYF. Full variable domain (rest looked up from reference TRBV5-6 and TRBJ2-7): DAGVTQSPTHLIKTRGQQVTLRCSPKSGHDTVSWYQQALGQGPQFIFQYYEEEERQRGNFPDRFSGHQFPNYSSELNVNALLLGDSALYLCASSFLGQPPYEQYFGPGTRLTVT.

The chain links TRBV5-3 to TRBJ1-1, with 12 bases matching TRBD1. TRBV5-3 carries the ORF label, with uncertain function. This CDR3 is built from 20 residues. Unmatched junction bases numbered 19, after V lost 2 bases and J lost 5 bases. For the CDR3, the DNA is TGTGCCAGAAGCTTTCCTGCGGGGGGGGGACAGGGGGCGGTTGGAACTGAAGCTTTCTTT. It specifies CARSFPAGGGQGAVGTEAFF.

The V gene is TRBV19, the J gene TRBJ1-1; 7 bases match TRBD1. Germline V lookup: CDR1 LNHDA, CDR2 SQIVND (reference sequence). This CDR3 region has 14 residues. The ends lost 6 bases at V and 6 bases at J; junction bases unmatched: 10. CDR3 nucleotides: TGTGCCAGTAGACATCCGGGACAGACCCCTGAAGCTTTCTTT. Protein product: CASRHPGQTPEAFF.

This chain links TRBV7-9 with TRBJ1-5; tentative D call: TRBD1 (6 bases). The germline V gene encodes CDR1 SEHNR and CDR2 FQNEAQ (reference sequence). This CDR3 comprises 15 residues. V was cut by 1 base and J by 3 bases, with 10 bases left in between. The CDR3 region is CASSLGDRNNQPQHF. CDR3 DNA sequence: TGTGCCAGCAGCTTAGGAGACAGGAACAATCAGCCCCAGCATTTT.

V is TRBV6-1 and J is TRBJ2-7; possible D gene TRBD2, 7 bases. Trimming cost V 7 bases and J 3 bases, with 19 bases left between them. CDR3 length: 15 residues. Germline CDR1 is MNHNS and CDR2 is SASEGT. The CDR3 DNA follows: TGTGCCAGCACAAATGGGGGGGCGGCCCTCTACGAGCAGTACTTC. It yields the protein CASTNGGAALYEQYF.

The rearrangement links TRBV6-1 to TRBJ1-2; 7 nucleotides align to TRBD1. Germline V lookup: CDR1 MNHNS, CDR2 SASEGT. The CDR3 length is 13 residues. Trimming cost V 5 bases and J 8 bases; bases outside gene matches: 8. CDR3: CASSPDRDTGYTF. The CDR3 nucleotides are TGTGCCAGCAGTCCAGACAGGGATACCGGCTACACCTTC.

The V gene is TRBV14, the J gene TRBJ2-5; 7 nucleotides match TRBD2. The CDR3 has 15 residues. V gave up 4 bases and J gave up 5 bases; unmatched junction bases: 10. Germline V gene data show CDR1 as SGHDN and CDR2 as FVKESK. The CDR3 loop reads CASSPPQRGYETQYF. CDR3 DNA sequence: TGTGCCAGCAGCCCCCCCCAGCGGGGATATGAGACCCAGTACTTC.

This chain uses TRBV10-3 with TRBJ1-6, with 9 bases identical to TRBD1. The CDR3 totals 13 residues. CDR1 and CDR2 (germline): ENHRY, SYGVKD. V dropped 8 bases and J dropped 15; count of bases not matched to a gene: 11. The CDR3 here is CAIGTGGDLLLHF. CDR3 DNA sequence: TGTGCCATCGGTACAGGGGGCGATCTACTCCTCCACTTT.

The genes are TRBV6-5 and TRBJ1-1; D call uncertain. Germline assignment: CDR1 MNHEY and CDR2 SVGAGI. The CDR3 spans 12 residues. V shed 6 bases and J shed 1 base, with 6 bases lying between them. The CDR3 DNA reads as TGTGCCAGCAGAATGGCGAACACTGAAGCTTTCTTT. It translates to CASRMANTEAFF.

This chain links TRBV6-6 with TRBJ1-5; the match to TRBD1 covers 9 bases. J gave up 4 bases and V 6 bases, and 10 bases lay outside the gene matches. The CDR3 is 16 residues long. The germline V gene encodes CDR1 MNHNY and CDR2 SVGAGI (reference sequence). The CDR3 bases are TGTGCCAGCAGGATCTCAGGGACAGGGAGGAATCAGCCCCAGCATTTT. Its translation is CASRISGTGRNQPQHF.

The rearrangement joins TRBV5-1 to TRBJ1-2, with 7 bases identical to TRBD1. The V segment lost 0 bases and the J segment 4 bases; nucleotides outside the gene matches: 6. The germline CDR1 and CDR2 sequences are SGHRS and YFSETQ. The CDR3 extends over 15 amino acids. The CDR3 is CASSLGTGTVYGYTF. Written as DNA, the CDR3 is TGCGCCAGCAGCTTGGGTACCGGGACAGTCTATGGCTACACCTTC.

The chain couples TRBV10-3 to TRBJ2-7; D might be TRBD1 (7 bases). V was clipped by 4 bases and J by 6 bases, with 16 bases between them. This CDR3 region has 14 residues. Germline V gene lookup returns CDR1 ENHRY and CDR2 SYGVKD. This chain's CDR3 is CAISAQGGVAEQYF. The CDR3 DNA sequence: TGTGCCATCAGTGCGCAGGGGGGAGTCGCCGAGCAGTACTTC.

The chain recombines TRBV5-1 with TRBJ1-1; D not resolved. This CDR3 region has 16 residues. Germline V lookup: CDR1 SGHRS, CDR2 YFSETQ. Trimming stripped 0 bases from V and 1 base from J, with 13 bases between. CDR3 protein: CASSLAIGRENTEAFF. The CDR3 DNA reads TGCGCCAGCAGCTTGGCTATCGGGAGGGAGAACACTGAAGCTTTCTTT.

This chain uses TRBV5-6 with TRBJ2-1; 13 bases agree with TRBD2. The V and J ends lost 2 bases and 6 bases, in that order; junction bases with no gene match: 2. The CDR3 has 15 residues. Per the germline V gene, CDR1 is SGHDT and CDR2 is YYEEEE. DNA of the CDR3: TGTGCCAGCAGCTTACTAGCGGGGGGGCTCAATGAGCAGTTCTTC. It is translated as CASSLLAGGLNEQFF. The full variable domain, rest sourced from reference TRBV5-6 and TRBJ2-1, is DAGVTQSPTHLIKTRGQQVTLRCSPKSGHDTVSWYQQALGQGPQFIFQYYEEEERQRGNFPDRFSGHQFPNYSSELNVNALLLGDSALYLCASSLLAGGLNEQFFGPGTRLTVL.